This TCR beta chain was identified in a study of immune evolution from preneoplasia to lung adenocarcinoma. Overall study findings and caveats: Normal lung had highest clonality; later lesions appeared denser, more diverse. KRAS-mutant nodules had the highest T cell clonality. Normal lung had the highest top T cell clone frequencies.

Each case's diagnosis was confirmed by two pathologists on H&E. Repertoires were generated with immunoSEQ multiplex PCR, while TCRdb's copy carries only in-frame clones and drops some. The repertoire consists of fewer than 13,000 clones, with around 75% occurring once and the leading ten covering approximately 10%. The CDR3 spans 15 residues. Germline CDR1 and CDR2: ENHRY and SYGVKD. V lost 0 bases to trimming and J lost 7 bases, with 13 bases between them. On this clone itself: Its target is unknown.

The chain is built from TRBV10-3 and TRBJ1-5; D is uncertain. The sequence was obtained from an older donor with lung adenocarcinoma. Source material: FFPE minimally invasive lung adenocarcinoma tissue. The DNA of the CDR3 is TGTGCCATCAGTGAGTCGTGGGGAGGTGGACAGCCCCAGCATTTT. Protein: CAISESWGGGQPQHF.